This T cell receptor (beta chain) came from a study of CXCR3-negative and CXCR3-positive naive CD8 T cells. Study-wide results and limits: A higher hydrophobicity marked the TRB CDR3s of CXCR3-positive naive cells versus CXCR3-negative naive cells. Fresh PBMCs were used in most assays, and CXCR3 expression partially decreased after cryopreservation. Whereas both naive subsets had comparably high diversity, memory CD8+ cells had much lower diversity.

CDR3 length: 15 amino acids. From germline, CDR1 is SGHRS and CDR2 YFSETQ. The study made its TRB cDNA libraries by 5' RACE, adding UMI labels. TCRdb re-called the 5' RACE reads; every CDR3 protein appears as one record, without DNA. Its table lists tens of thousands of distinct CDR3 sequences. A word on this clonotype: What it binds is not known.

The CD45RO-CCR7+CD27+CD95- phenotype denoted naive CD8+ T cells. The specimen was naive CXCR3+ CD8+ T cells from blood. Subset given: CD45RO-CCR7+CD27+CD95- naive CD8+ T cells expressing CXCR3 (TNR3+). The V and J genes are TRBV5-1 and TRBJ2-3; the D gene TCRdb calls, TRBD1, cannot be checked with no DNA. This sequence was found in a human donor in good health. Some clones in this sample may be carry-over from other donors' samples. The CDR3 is CASSSGTQSTDTQYF.